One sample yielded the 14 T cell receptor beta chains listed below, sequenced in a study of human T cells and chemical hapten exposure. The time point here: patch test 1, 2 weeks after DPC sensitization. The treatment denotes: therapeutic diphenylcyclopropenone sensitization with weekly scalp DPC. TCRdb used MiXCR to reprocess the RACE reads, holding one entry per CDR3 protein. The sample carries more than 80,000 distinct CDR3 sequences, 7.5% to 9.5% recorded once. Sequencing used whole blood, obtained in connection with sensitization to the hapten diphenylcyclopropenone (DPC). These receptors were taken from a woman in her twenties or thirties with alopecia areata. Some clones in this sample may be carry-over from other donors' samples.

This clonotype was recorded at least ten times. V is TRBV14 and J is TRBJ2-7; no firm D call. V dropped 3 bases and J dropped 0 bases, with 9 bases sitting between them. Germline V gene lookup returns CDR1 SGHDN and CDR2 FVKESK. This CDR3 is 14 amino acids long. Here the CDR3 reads CASSQAPSSYEQYF. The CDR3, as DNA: TGTGCCAGCAGCCAGGCCCCAAGCTCCTACGAGCAGTACTTC.

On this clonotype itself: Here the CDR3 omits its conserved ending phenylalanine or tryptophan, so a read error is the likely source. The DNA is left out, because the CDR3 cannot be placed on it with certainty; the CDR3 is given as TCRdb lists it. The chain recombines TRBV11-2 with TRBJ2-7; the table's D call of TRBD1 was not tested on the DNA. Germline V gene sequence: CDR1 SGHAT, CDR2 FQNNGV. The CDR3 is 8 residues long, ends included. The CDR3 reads CAPRGSVL.

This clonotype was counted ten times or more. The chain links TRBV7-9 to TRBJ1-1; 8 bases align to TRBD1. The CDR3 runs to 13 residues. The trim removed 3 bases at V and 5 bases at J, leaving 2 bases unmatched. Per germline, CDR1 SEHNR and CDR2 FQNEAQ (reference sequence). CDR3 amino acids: CASSFQGATEAFF. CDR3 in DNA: TGTGCCAGCAGCTTTCAGGGGGCGACTGAAGCTTTCTTT.

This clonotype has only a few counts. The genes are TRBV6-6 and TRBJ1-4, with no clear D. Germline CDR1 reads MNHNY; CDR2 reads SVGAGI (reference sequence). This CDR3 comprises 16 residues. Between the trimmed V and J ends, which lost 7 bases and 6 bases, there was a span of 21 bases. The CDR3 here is CASIGWGRSEDEKLFF. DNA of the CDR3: TGTGCCAGCATCGGATGGGGTCGGTCGGAGGATGAAAAACTGTTTTTT.

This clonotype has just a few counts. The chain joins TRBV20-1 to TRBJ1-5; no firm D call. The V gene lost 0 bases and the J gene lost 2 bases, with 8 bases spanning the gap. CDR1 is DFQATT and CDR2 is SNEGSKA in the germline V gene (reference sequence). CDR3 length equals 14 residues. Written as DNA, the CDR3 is TGCAGTGCTAGAGAAAACTCGGGCAATCAGCCCCAGCATTTT. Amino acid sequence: CSARENSGNQPQHF.

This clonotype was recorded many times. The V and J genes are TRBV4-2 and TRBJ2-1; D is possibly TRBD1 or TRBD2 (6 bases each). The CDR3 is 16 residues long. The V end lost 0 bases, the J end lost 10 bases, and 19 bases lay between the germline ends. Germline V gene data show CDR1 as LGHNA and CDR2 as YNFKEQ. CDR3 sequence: CASSQEGVSGAGEQFF. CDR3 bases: TGTGCCAGCAGCCAAGAGGGGGTGTCGGGGGCGGGGGAGCAGTTCTTC.

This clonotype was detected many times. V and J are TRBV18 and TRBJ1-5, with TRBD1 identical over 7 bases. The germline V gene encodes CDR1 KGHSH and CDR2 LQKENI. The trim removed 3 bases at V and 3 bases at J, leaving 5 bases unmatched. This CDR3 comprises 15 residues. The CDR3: CASSPLTGYNQPQHF. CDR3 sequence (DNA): TGTGCCAGCTCACCCCTGACAGGGTACAATCAGCCCCAGCATTTT.

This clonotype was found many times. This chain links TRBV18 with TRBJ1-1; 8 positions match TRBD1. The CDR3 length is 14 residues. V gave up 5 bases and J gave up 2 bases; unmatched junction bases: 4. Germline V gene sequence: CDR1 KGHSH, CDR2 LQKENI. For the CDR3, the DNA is TGTGCCAGCTCAAACGACAGGGGAAACACTGAAGCTTTCTTT. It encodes CASSNDRGNTEAFF.

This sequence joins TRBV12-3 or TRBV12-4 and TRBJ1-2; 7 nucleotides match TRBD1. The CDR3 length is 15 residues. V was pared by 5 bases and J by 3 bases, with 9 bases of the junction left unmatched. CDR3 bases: TGTGCCAGCAGTCCCATAGGACAGGTTTACTATGGCTACACCTTC. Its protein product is CASSPIGQVYYGYTF.

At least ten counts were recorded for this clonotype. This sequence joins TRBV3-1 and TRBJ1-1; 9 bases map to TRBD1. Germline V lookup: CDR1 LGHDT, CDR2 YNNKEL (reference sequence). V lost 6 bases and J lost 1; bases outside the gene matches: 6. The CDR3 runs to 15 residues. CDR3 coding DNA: TGTGCCAGCAGTTCACCGGGACAGGGGAACACTGAAGCTTTCTTT. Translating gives CASSSPGQGNTEAFF.

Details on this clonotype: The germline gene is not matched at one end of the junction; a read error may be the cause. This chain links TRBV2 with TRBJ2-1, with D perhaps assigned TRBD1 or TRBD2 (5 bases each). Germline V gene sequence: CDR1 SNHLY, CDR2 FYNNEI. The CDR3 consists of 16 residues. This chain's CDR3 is CASVSRGAYSYNELFF. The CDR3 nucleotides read TGTGCCAGCGTTTCGAGAGGGGCCTACTCCTACAATGAGCTGTTCTTC.

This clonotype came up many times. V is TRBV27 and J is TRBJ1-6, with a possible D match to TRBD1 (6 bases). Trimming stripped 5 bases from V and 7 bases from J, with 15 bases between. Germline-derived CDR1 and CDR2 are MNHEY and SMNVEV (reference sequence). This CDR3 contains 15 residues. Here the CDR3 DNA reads TGTGCCAGCAGTCCTCCGACAGGCTTGAATTCACCCCTCCACTTT. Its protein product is CASSPPTGLNSPLHF.

The DNA of the CDR3 is TGTGCCAGCAGCCAACCGACCGGGACAAGCTACGAGCAGTACTTC. This translates into CASSQPTGTSYEQYF. The rearrangement joins TRBV3-1 to TRBJ2-7; D perhaps matches TRBD1 (6 bases). Trimming took off 2 bases at V and 3 bases at J, with 14 bases between the two ends. CDR3 length: 15 residues. Germline-derived CDR1 and CDR2 are LGHDT and YNNKEL (reference sequence).

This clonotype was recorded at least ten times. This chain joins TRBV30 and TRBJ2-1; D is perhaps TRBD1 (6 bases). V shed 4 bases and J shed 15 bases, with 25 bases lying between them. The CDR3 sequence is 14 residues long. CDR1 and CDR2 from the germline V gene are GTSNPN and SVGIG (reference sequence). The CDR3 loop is CAWTPTSGTPKLFF. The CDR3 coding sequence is TGTGCCTGGACTCCTACCTCCGGGACACCTAAGTTGTTCTTC.